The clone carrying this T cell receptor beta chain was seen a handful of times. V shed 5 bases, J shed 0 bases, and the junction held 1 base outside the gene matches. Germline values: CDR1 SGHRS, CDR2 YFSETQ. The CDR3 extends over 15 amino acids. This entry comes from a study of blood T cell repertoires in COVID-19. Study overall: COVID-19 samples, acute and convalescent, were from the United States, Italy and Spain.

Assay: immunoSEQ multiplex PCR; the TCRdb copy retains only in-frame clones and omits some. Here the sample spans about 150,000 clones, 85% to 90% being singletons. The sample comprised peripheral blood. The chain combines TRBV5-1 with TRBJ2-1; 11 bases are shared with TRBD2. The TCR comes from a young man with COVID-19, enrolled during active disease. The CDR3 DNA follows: TGCGCCAGCAGGACTAGCGGGATCTCCTACAATGAGCAGTTCTTC. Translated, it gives CASRTSGISYNEQFF.